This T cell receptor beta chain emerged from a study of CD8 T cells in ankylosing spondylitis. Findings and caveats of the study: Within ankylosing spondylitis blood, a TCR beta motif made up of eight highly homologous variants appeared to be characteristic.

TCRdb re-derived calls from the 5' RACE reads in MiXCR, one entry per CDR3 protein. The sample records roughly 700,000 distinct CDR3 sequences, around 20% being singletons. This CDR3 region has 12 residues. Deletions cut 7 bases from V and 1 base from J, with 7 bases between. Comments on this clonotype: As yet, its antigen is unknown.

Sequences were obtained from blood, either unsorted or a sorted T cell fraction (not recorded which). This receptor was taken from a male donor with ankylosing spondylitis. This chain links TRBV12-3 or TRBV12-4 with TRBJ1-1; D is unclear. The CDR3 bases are TGTGCCAGCACCCAATCGAACACTGAAGCTTTCTTT. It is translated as CASTQSNTEAFF.